The present TCR beta chain was sequenced within a study of cytomegalovirus exposure and HLA in healthy donors (dated by TCRdb to 2016 to 2017). For context, the study as a whole: According to an earlier analysis of several hundred of the donors, 150 million to 200 million T cells yielded 117 million unique TCR beta sequences and less than 300 Gb of sequence data. Approximately 310 gigabases of sequencing data and approximately 80 million unique TCR sequences were included in an early release covering roughly 600 HLA-typed donors. Among the approximately 400 genotyped donors, approximately 81% belonged to the genetic ancestry cluster associated with self-reported Caucasian donors. The study was designed to test whether signatures of past pathogen exposure could be identified by cataloging public T cell receptors. The T cell repertoires of several hundred subjects were profiled by immunosequencing and related to cytomegalovirus serostatus. Besides the first cohort of about 730 subjects, a separate validation cohort made up of 120 different subjects was used. To predict cytomegalovirus infection status, the study brought together high-throughput TCR immunosequencing, statistical association of individual TCRs with disease status, and machine learning. A later analysis re-examined previously published TCR beta repertoires from roughly 720 donors and added high-resolution HLA genotyping to investigate patterns of TCR occurrence. In the later analysis, no new phenotypic data were used to find candidate immune exposures; instead, reliance was placed on TCR beta sequences and their occurrence across donors. To decide whether each TCR beta V gene segment behaved as functional or pseudogenic, an earlier analysis of some 570 of the donors relied on high-throughput TCR beta sequencing. Donor age, sex, ethnicity and CMV serostatus were compiled together with the repertoire data. Genome-wide SNP genotypes for about 55% of the roughly 670 donors were used in a later genetic analysis, which treated that subset as a discovery cohort. Every discovery cohort repertoire had been produced on one sequencing platform. Both class I and class II loci were covered by HLA typing, at four-digit resolution. The number of donors typed differed by locus, with about 629-640 for A, B, C, DRB1 and DQB1, around 560 for DQA1, 600 to 610 for DPA1, and over 400 for DPB1. Roughly 5 DR-DQ haplotypes were treated as single units for association and clustering because of strong linkage in the cohort. Among some 400 genotyped donors of the cohort, an average of around 240,000 unique TCR beta nucleotide sequences was sequenced per donor, of which approximately 18% were non-productive.

The library was generated by the immunoSEQ multiplex PCR assay. For the multiplex PCR, a mixture combining 60 forward primers for TCR Vbeta segments and 13 reverse primers for TCR Jbeta segments was used. The CDR3 region of rearranged TCR beta genes was amplified from genomic DNA by a multiplex PCR assay. The amplified TCR beta libraries were sequenced on the Illumina HiSeq System as 87-base-pair reads. The authors' pipeline ran thus. A later analysis tallied around 87 million unique TCR beta chains across the 600 to 700 repertoires, and about 10 million of those chains were shared by two or more donors. Raw reads were error-corrected and collapsed into unique sequences with a nearest-neighbor algorithm that merged closely related sequences to remove PCR and sequencing errors. Alignment of CDR3 sequences to IMGT reference sequences was used to assign V, D and J gene segments. For a sequence to be retained, a match of at least six nucleotides to both a V gene segment and a J gene segment was required. Rearrangements were called productive when the CDR3 lacked stop codons and stayed in frame with V and J; all others were non-productive. Following IMGT convention, CDR3 was defined as the stretch from the second conserved V-encoded cysteine to the conserved J-encoded phenylalanine. The earlier analysis of roughly 590 of the donors excluded sequences that lacked an unambiguous match to a single V gene segment. In an earlier analysis of 587 of the donors, a V segment was called functional when productive rearrangements were above 56.7%, and segregating when the standard deviation between donors exceeded 5%. To diagnose cytomegalovirus status from the catalog of TCR beta chain sequences, a statistical classification framework was built. In a later analysis, TCR nucleotide sequences were compared against IMGT/GENE-DB human TR gene sequences so that V and J genes could be assigned. In a later analysis, CDR3 sequences and most-parsimonious VDJ recombination scenarios were assigned using the TCRdist pipeline. A later analysis defined each TCR beta chain by its CDR3 amino acid sequence plus V-gene family, and excluded reads lacking a unique V-gene family. In a later analysis, approximately 590 highly shared, low-generation-probability nucleotide sequences were removed to address suspected cross-contamination and a sequencing artifact. In a later analysis, a clonal expansion index was calculated for each public chain from normalized within-repertoire ranks of inferred template counts. In a later analysis, generation probabilities were computed using a VDJ recombination model fitted to out-of-frame rearrangements, and the results were checked against IGoR. Hypergeometric tests were used in a later analysis to score TCR-TCR, TCR-HLA and TCR-CMV co-occurrence, with a repertoire-size bias correction applied to the TCR pairs. To estimate false discovery rates, a later analysis permuted the HLA or CMV assignments 20 times. In a later analysis, co-occurring TCRs were grouped with DBSCAN, and TCRdist sequence similarity was added when clustering was performed within HLA-allele-positive subsets. Repertoires with fewer than 30,000 or more than 120,000 public chains, plus five repertoires with anomalous nucleotide sharing, were excluded from co-occurrence clustering. TCRdb took over this immuneACCESS table, retaining in-frame rearrangements with V and J assigned. Such tables are incomplete; in checked studies, under half of the missing clones stem from an unresolved V gene, and the remainder is unexplained. V and J calls and clone size come straight from that table; D and trimming were deduced from the DNA. The sample includes about 200,000 clones, with 70% to 85% observed a single time. The top ten constitute roughly 3.1% of the sample.

The table lists this clone with a few counts. What this receptor recognizes is not known. Per-nucleotide qualities are absent, and no much larger clonotype sits a single base away. Study-level results and caveats: Because some donors lacked HLA typing at each locus, the association tests relied only on the typed subset. Linkage disequilibrium might explain the correlated functional status among segregating V segments, but an unknown experimental factor could not be ruled out. An association between a missense DCLRE1C variant and V-gene and J-gene trimming of TCR beta chains was found in a later genetic analysis and replicated in an independent cohort. The sequencing pipeline was judged likely to have produced a cluster of highly shared sequence variants as a technical artifact. Most CMV-associated TCR beta chains appeared to be HLA-restricted in a later analysis, and the HLA associations seemed to be driven largely by CMV exposure. Immune exposure information for the cohort was limited to CMV serostatus. Assigning TCR associations to individual alleles was difficult when HLA alleles, especially DR and DQ, strongly co-occurred. This cohort had only TCR beta chains sequenced, and the lack of alpha or paired-chain data limited which features could be detected. In a later genetic analysis, fewer N-insertions in productive TCRs were reported among donors in an Asian-associated ancestry cluster than the approximately 670-donor mean. Three of the identified cytomegalovirus-associated TCR beta chains were confirmed in vitro to be specific for cytomegalovirus antigens. It was suggested by the authors that the approach could potentially be generalized to other disease states and immunological phenotypes. A total of about 180 TCR beta chains were listed by the study as associated with cytomegalovirus. The classifier was reported to diagnose cytomegalovirus status with high specificity and sensitivity in both the original cohort and the validation cohort. In a later analysis, several top co-occurrence clusters were reported to appear linked to parvovirus B19, influenza, CMV and Epstein-Barr virus. In a later analysis, HLA-associated TCR beta chains showed more clonal expansion and lower generation probabilities than non-associated chains that were equally common. Roughly uniform sequencing depth across donors was assumed in presence/absence analyses, although this assumption may not hold. In a later analysis, TCR association rates were found to vary across HLA loci, with the most associated TCRs seen for DRB1 alleles and the fewest for HLA-C alleles. The 87-base-pair reads could not distinguish some IMGT-functional V segments, including TRBV6-2 and TRBV6-3, so those segments were excluded. At a false discovery rate of 0.05, a later analysis linked fewer than 20,000 TCR beta sequences to specific HLA alleles. Across donors, most TCR sequences were observed very rarely, whereas some public TCRs were present in many individuals. Because counts were too low, fewer than 20 rarely observed V segments, including chromosome 9 orphons, were excluded from the earlier analysis of some 540 of the donors. In an earlier analysis of around 600 of the donors, most TCR beta V segments appeared in productive rearrangements about 87% or about 30% of the time, broadly matching IMGT annotations. A further reported finding was that TCR beta sequences accurately predicted the HLA-A and HLA-B alleles for most subjects in the first cohort.

V loses 10 bases, J loses 0 bases, and the germline ends lie 16 bases apart. In the germline V gene (reference sequence), CDR1 corresponds to MNHNY and CDR2 to SVGAGI. The CDR3, from cysteine to phenylalanine, totals 14 residues. Solely the CDR3 DNA is kept, with 42 bases framed from the first base. In total, approximately 610 healthy bone marrow donors made up the cohort. At the time of sampling, all cohort members were nominally healthy, though unrecorded immune exposures were likely present. The donor tested CMV seropositive and was one of the 289 seropositive cohort members. Every donor gave a peripheral blood sample, and the peripheral blood mononuclear cells from that sample were used for TCR beta sequencing. Genomic DNA was extracted from the blood cell samples with the Qiagen DNeasy Blood Extraction Kit.

Sequencing input: PBMCs. The chain is assembled from TRBV6-6 and TRBJ2-7; D gene: possibly TRBD1, on 5 matching bases. This sequence originates from a man between 40 and 49 years old in good health and CMV-seropositive. Here the CDR3 is given as CATYGANHSYEQYF. The sequenced DNA: TGTGCCACCTATGGGGCGAATCACTCCTACGAGCAGTACTTC.